These 11 T cell receptor beta chains were all obtained from the same sample, sequenced in a study of shared clonotypes between healthy human individuals. Data came from immunoSEQ multiplex PCR; TCRdb stores just in-frame clones and leaves some out. The table lists over 2 million clones, 85% to 95% of them singletons, with more than 0.35% in the top ten. Sequenced sample: naive CD4+ T cells from PBMCs. The subset was: CD45RA+ positively selected. These receptors all come from a man aged 18 to 35 in good health. Some clones in this sample may be carry-over from other donors' samples.

As to this clone: Additional DNA sequences in this sample encode the identical CDR3. The chain joins TRBV5-1 to TRBJ2-7; weak D call: TRBD2 (5 bases). The CDR3 is 14 residues long. Germline V gene sequence: CDR1 SGHRS, CDR2 YFSETQ. V shed 0 bases and J shed 2 bases, with 9 bases lying between them. The CDR3 sequence is CASSLAGNPYEQYF. CDR3 nucleotide sequence: TGCGCCAGCAGCTTGGCGGGGAACCCCTACGAGCAGTACTTC.

J is TRBJ1-2 and V is TRBV28, with 12 bases that match TRBD1. CDR1 MDHEN and CDR2 SYDVKM come from the germline V gene. The CDR3 has 15 amino acids. V was clipped by 4 bases and J by 8 bases; unmatched bases: 8. This CDR3 reads CASSSSGTGGRGYTF. The CDR3 DNA sequence: TGTGCCAGCAGTTCCTCCGGGACAGGGGGCCGGGGCTACACCTTC.

The CDR3 protein is CASSFPPGLAVFQETQYF. DNA for the CDR3: TGTGCCAGCAGCTTCCCCCCGGGACTAGCGGTATTCCAAGAGACCCAGTACTTC. This chain links TRBV11-2 with TRBJ2-5; TRBD2 agrees at 11 bases. Germline loops: CDR1 SGHAT, CDR2 FQNNGV. V shed 3 bases and J 1 base; nucleotides not matched to a gene: 10. There are 18 residues in the CDR3.

The rearrangement joins TRBV2 to TRBJ1-5; D gene ambiguous. In germline, CDR1 is SNHLY, CDR2 FYNNEI. The V and J ends lost 8 bases and 0 bases respectively, with 8 bases between them. This CDR3 has 13 residues. Here the CDR3 reads CASADNSNQPQHF. The CDR3 DNA sequence: TGTGCCAGCGCCGACAATAGCAATCAGCCCCAGCATTTT.

This clone was seen more than once but under ten times. The rearrangement joins TRBV25-1 to TRBJ1-1; D possibly corresponds to TRBD1 (6 bases). Per germline, CDR1 MGHDK and CDR2 SYGVNS. V lost 1 base, J lost 2 bases, and 11 bases lay in between. This CDR3 comprises 15 residues. For the CDR3, the DNA is TGTGCCAGCAGTGAATTCGGCAGGGGAAACACTGAAGCTTTCTTT. This sequence encodes CASSEFGRGNTEAFF.

Remarks on this clone: The same CDR3 is also encoded by other DNA sequences in this sample. CDR3: CASSLGQGGTGELFF. Here the CDR3 DNA reads TGTGCCAGCAGCTTGGGGCAGGGAGGCACCGGGGAGCTGTTTTTT. The V gene is TRBV5-5, the J gene TRBJ2-2; perhaps TRBD2 as D (6 bases). The CDR3 totals 15 residues. The germline gives CDR1 SGHKS, CDR2 YYEKEE (reference sequence). The V and J ends lost 0 bases and 4 bases respectively, with 10 bases between them.

The chain uses TRBV7-2 and TRBJ1-1; 9 bases line up with TRBD1. Germline-derived CDR1 and CDR2 are SGHTA and FQGNSA. V gave up 4 bases and J gave up 0 bases; unmatched junction bases: 6. This CDR3 spans 16 amino acids. The CDR3 DNA is TGTGCCAGCAGCTCACAGGGGGCCGGGGTGAACACTGAAGCTTTCTTT. Translating it yields CASSSQGAGVNTEAFF.

This clone came up a few times. The V call is TRBV9, the J call TRBJ1-4; maybe TRBD1 (5 bases). CDR3 size: 14 residues. Trimming cost V 4 bases and J 0 bases, with 7 bases left between them. Germline CDR1 reads SGDLS; CDR2 reads YYNGEE. The CDR3 protein is CASSPRATNEKLFF. The CDR3, as DNA: TGTGCCAGCAGCCCCAGGGCAACTAATGAAAAACTGTTTTTT.

This clone was detected a few times. The chain combines TRBV6-5 with TRBJ1-5, with no clear D. CDR1 MNHEY and CDR2 SVGAGI come from the germline V gene. V was shortened by 2 bases and J by 7 bases, with 18 bases between the two germline ends. The CDR3 runs 16 residues. CDR3 region: CASSYSRVRGWQPQHF. The CDR3 DNA is TGTGCCAGCAGTTACAGTCGAGTCCGGGGATGGCAGCCCCAGCATTTT.

The rearrangement links TRBV29-1 to TRBJ2-5, with no clear D. TRBJ2-7 explains the end of the DNA better; the J call may be wrong. The CDR3 spans 12 residues. The germline V gene has CDR1 SQVTM and CDR2 ANQGSEA. The CDR3 loop is CSVEASTYEQYF. In nucleotides, the CDR3 is TGCAGCGTTGAGGCTTCTACCTACGAGCAGTACTTC.

Comments on this clone: Other nucleotide sequences in the sample specify the same CDR3. V and J are TRBV19 and TRBJ2-1; D ambiguous. V lost 5 bases, J lost 4 bases, and 6 bases lay in between. CDR3 size: 12 residues. Germline-derived CDR1 and CDR2 are LNHDA and SQIVND (reference sequence). The CDR3 sequence: CASSGRYNEQFF. CDR3 DNA sequence: TGTGCCAGTAGTGGACGTTACAATGAGCAGTTCTTC.